A selection of T cell receptor beta chains follows, all from one sample in a study of blood T cell repertoires in COVID-19. Produced via immunoSEQ multiplex PCR; TCRdb's table is partial and in-frame only. This sample has a few hundred thousand clones, with around 84% found just once. The sequenced sample consisted of PBMCs or T cells enriched from blood (not recorded which). The receptor set was obtained from a man aged 30 to 45 with acute COVID-19. The CDR3 runs from the conserved cysteine through the conserved F or W. The D gene is left open where the match is weak. A row's size may be missing; if present it is once, few, many or a size class.

CDR3 protein,CDR3 DNA,V gene,J gene,clone size,D gene
CASSLERGGSYEQYF,TGTGCCAGCAGCTTAGAAAGGGGAGGCTCCTACGAGCAGTACTTC,TRBV11-1,TRBJ2-7,NA,NA
CASSSTPTGGSYNEQFF,TGTGCCAGCAGCTCCACTCCGACAGGGGGCTCCTACAATGAGCAGTTCTTC,TRBV11-2,TRBJ2-1,NA,TRBD1
CVRSPSSYPAGSKDRLTYNEQFF,TGTGTCAGAAGCCCCAGTTCGTATCCAGCGGGATCTAAAGACCGATTAACCTACAATGAGCAGTTCTTC,TRBV7-5,TRBJ2-1,NA,NA
CASREGQGRETQYF,TGTGCCAGCAGGGAGGGACAGGGGAGAGAGACCCAGTACTTC,TRBV5-4,TRBJ2-5,few,TRBD1
CASSLYGGIAEAFF,TGTGCCAGCAGTTTATACGGGGGGATTGCTGAAGCTTTCTTT,TRBV6-5,TRBJ1-1,NA,NA
CASSVFGGLETQYF,TGTGCCAGCAGCGTTTTCGGGGGGCTCGAGACCCAGTACTTC,TRBV9,TRBJ2-5,once,NA
CASSPVPTGQPQHF,TGTGCCAGCAGCCCCGTCCCGACAGGGCAGCCCCAGCATTTT,TRBV5-5,TRBJ1-5,NA,TRBD1
CASSVSGDYNSPLHF,TGTGCCAGCAGCGTATCAGGGGACTATAATTCACCCCTCCACTTT,TRBV9,TRBJ1-6,NA,NA
CASSETLWGKNNEQFF,TGCGCCAGCAGTGAAACCTTATGGGGCAAAAACAATGAGCAGTTCTTC,TRBV10-1,TRBJ2-1,NA,NA
CASSSGSGNTIYF,TGTGCCAGCAGCTCCGGCTCTGGAAACACCATATATTTT,TRBV16,TRBJ1-3,NA,NA
CASSLQGMGEKLFF,TGCGCCAGCAGCTTGCAGGGAATGGGTGAAAAACTGTTTTTT,TRBV5-1,TRBJ1-4,NA,NA
CASSLLTGGTHEQYF,TGTGCCAGCAGCTTGTTGACAGGGGGCACCCACGAGCAGTACTTC,TRBV11-2,TRBJ2-7,NA,TRBD1
CASNLDRDRSYTF,TGTGCCAGCAACCTCGACAGGGATCGGAGCTACACCTTC,TRBV2,TRBJ1-2,NA,TRBD1
CASSQAPQGNYGYTF,TGTGCCAGCAGCCAAGCTCCACAGGGGAACTATGGCTACACCTTC,TRBV3-1/TRBV3-2,TRBJ1-2,few,TRBD1
CASSYGTYEQYF,TGTGCCAGTAGTTACGGGACCTACGAGCAGTACTTC,TRBV28,TRBJ2-7,NA,NA
CASSLSGDEQYF,TGTGCCAGCAGCTTGTCGGGGGACGAGCAGTACTTC,TRBV7-6,TRBJ2-7,NA,NA
CASLLDRGSYEQFF,TGTGCCAGCTTACTCGACAGGGGGAGCTATGAGCAGTTCTTC,TRBV18,TRBJ2-1,NA,TRBD1
CASSPWTSSTDTQYF,TGTGCCAGCAGCCCGTGGACTAGTAGCACAGATACGCAGTATTTT,TRBV11-2,TRBJ2-3,NA,TRBD2
CASSQERTTGFEAFF,TGTGCCAGCAGCCAAGAACGGACGACAGGTTTTGAAGCTTTCTTT,TRBV4-2,TRBJ1-1,NA,NA
CASSLIQSNYGYTF,TGCGCCAGCAGCTTGATACAGAGTAACTATGGCTACACCTTC,TRBV5-1,TRBJ1-2,few,NA
CASRRQGRDTQYF,TGTGCCAGCAGAAGACAGGGACGAGATACGCAGTATTTT,TRBV14,TRBJ2-3,NA,TRBD1
CASSRLGFSTDTQYF,TGTGCCAGCAGCAGGCTAGGATTCTCCACAGATACGCAGTATTTT,TRBV7-9,TRBJ2-3,NA,NA
CASHATLNTEAFF,TGTGCCAGCCACGCTACCTTGAACACTGAAGCTTTCTTT,TRBV21-1,TRBJ1-1,NA,NA
CASSSYFRDRVVYEQYF,TGCGCCAGCAGCTCATACTTCCGGGACAGGGTGGTCTACGAGCAGTACTTC,TRBV5-1,TRBJ2-7,once,TRBD1
CASSEQGFLDGYTF,TGTGCCAGCAGTGAACAGGGGTTTTTGGATGGCTACACCTTC,TRBV6-1,TRBJ1-2,NA,NA
CATRREKGVGEQYF,TGCGCCACGCGAAGGGAGAAGGGTGTGGGTGAGCAGTACTTC,TRBV5-1,TRBJ2-7,NA,NA
CASQGRWDTEAFF,TGTGCCAGCCAGGGGCGGTGGGACACTGAAGCTTTCTTT,TRBV19,TRBJ1-1,NA,NA
CASSQDRGAGTDTQYF,TGCGCCAGCAGCCAAGATCGGGGGGCCGGCACAGATACGCAGTATTTT,TRBV4-1,TRBJ2-3,NA,NA
CASSPTGRPGEQYF,TGTGCCAGCTCACCGACGGGAAGACCGGGCGAGCAGTACTTC,TRBV18,TRBJ2-7,NA,NA
CASSQGLYGSEQYF,TGTGCCAGCAGCCAGGGACTTTATGGGTCCGAGCAGTACTTC,TRBV3-1/TRBV3-2,TRBJ2-7,NA,NA
CASSPPDRANSPLHF,TGTGCCAGCAGCCCTCCGGACAGGGCTAACTCACCCCTCCACTTT,TRBV7-9,TRBJ1-6,NA,TRBD1
CSVETTGDYGYTF,TGCAGCGTTGAAACGACAGGCGATTATGGCTACACCTTC,TRBV29-1,TRBJ1-2,NA,NA
CASRRGTGNQPQHF,TGTGCCAGCAGAAGGGGGACAGGTAATCAGCCCCAGCATTTT,TRBV27,TRBJ1-5,NA,TRBD1
CASSALDRVGGYTF,TGTGCCAGCAGCGCCCTGGACAGGGTTGGTGGCTACACCTTC,TRBV9,TRBJ1-2,NA,TRBD1
CASNPRGNYGYTF,TGTGCCAGCAACCCCAGGGGTAACTATGGCTACACCTTC,TRBV3-1/TRBV3-2,TRBJ1-2,NA,NA
CASSRLTGDNTEAFF,TGTGCCAGCAGCCGCCTGACAGGAGATAACACTGAAGCTTTCTTT,TRBV3-1/TRBV3-2,TRBJ1-1,NA,NA
CASLGTAYQPQHF,TGTGCCAGCCTAGGGACAGCATACCAGCCCCAGCATTTT,TRBV6-5,TRBJ1-5,NA,TRBD1
CASSQTTGLGIGEQYF,TGCGCCAGCAGCCAGACTACGGGACTCGGGATAGGGGAGCAGTACTTC,TRBV4-1,TRBJ2-7,NA,NA
CASSLLTVYNEQFF,TGTGCCAGCAGTTTGCTCACAGTCTACAATGAGCAGTTCTTC,TRBV28,TRBJ2-1,NA,NA
CASSQVGSGTDTQYF,TGTGCCAGCAGCCAAGTCGGTAGCGGAACAGATACGCAGTATTTT,TRBV3-1/TRBV3-2,TRBJ2-3,NA,NA
CASSQLAGADNEQFF,TGTGCCAGCAGCCAACTAGCGGGGGCGGACAATGAGCAGTTCTTC,TRBV7-9,TRBJ2-1,NA,TRBD2
CASSAGTGGYYGYTF,TGCGCCAGCAGCGCCGGGACAGGGGGCTACTATGGCTACACCTTC,TRBV5-1,TRBJ1-2,few,TRBD1
CASSIQGRTEAFF,TGTGCCAGCAGTATACAGGGGAGAACTGAAGCTTTCTTT,TRBV12-3/TRBV12-4,TRBJ1-1,NA,TRBD1
CASSSLNSPLHF,TGTGCCAGCAGTTCCCTAAATTCACCCCTCCACTTT,TRBV6-2/TRBV6-3,TRBJ1-6,NA,NA
CASSLDLTGDQPQHF,TGTGCCAGCAGCTTAGACCTGACAGGGGATCAGCCCCAGCATTTT,TRBV11-2,TRBJ1-5,NA,TRBD1
CASSVAGTENSPLHF,TGTGCCAGCAGCGTAGCTGGGACAGAAAATTCACCCCTCCACTTT,TRBV9,TRBJ1-6,NA,TRBD1
CASSEIRGNSNQPQHF,TGTGCCAGCAGTGAAATCCGGGGGAATAGCAATCAGCCCCAGCATTTT,TRBV6-1,TRBJ1-5,NA,NA
CASSDSSNQPQHF,TGTGCCAGCAGCGACAGTAGCAATCAGCCCCAGCATTTT,TRBV3-1/TRBV3-2,TRBJ1-5,NA,NA
CASSLATGLPSYNSPLHF,TGTGCCAGCAGCTTAGCTACAGGGCTGCCCTCCTATAATTCACCCCTCCACTTT,TRBV7-2,TRBJ1-6,NA,NA
CASSRTGSGMNTEAFF,TGTGCCAGCAGCCGTACAGGGTCGGGCATGAACACTGAAGCTTTCTTT,TRBV14,TRBJ1-1,NA,NA
CASSWSTGFSNTGELFF,TGCGCCAGCAGCTGGAGTACAGGGTTCTCGAACACCGGGGAGCTGTTTTTT,TRBV5-1,TRBJ2-2,many,NA
CASSSSGSYGYTF,TGTGCCAGCAGTTCGTCGGGGAGCTATGGCTACACCTTC,TRBV6-5,TRBJ1-2,NA,NA